This is a list of T cell receptor beta chains from one sample in a study of T cell responses to AZD1222 COVID-19 vaccine. TCRdb's table, derived via immunoSEQ multiplex PCR, lists solely in-frame clones and lacks some. This sample carries about 180,000 clones, approximately 90% of them seen once, and the ten largest clones take more than 25%. The sample here was peripheral blood, taken 28 days after the second AZD1222 dose. Receptor source: an adult who received the AZD1222 COVID-19 vaccine. The CDR3 runs from the conserved cysteine through the conserved F or W. The D gene is left open where the match is weak. Rows give clone size only sometimes, using once, few, many, or a class for an expanded clone.

TRBD2 | TRBJ2-3 | TRBV2 | . | CASSEGLAGGDTQYF | TGTGCCAGCAGTGAAGGGCTAGCGGGAGGAGATACGCAGTATTTT
. | TRBJ2-3 | TRBV29-1 | . | CSVEERGFSATSTDTQYF | TGCAGCGTTGAAGAAAGAGGGTTTAGCGCTACTAGCACAGATACGCAGTATTTT
. | TRBJ2-7 | TRBV5-4 | . | CASSAGTASSYEQYF | TGTGCCAGCAGCGCCGGGACGGCGAGCTCCTACGAGCAGTACTTC
. | TRBJ2-7 | TRBV3-1/TRBV3-2 | . | CASSQGRADANNEQYF | TGTGCCAGCAGCCAAGGTCGGGCAGACGCAAACAACGAGCAGTACTTC
. | TRBJ1-3 | TRBV5-1 | . | CASSLVAGSGNTIYF | TGCGCCAGCAGCTTGGTAGCCGGCTCTGGAAACACCATATATTTT
. | TRBJ2-7 | TRBV11-2 | few | CASNEEAGTYEQYF | TGTGCCAGCAACGAGGAGGCAGGGACCTACGAGCAGTACTTC
. | TRBJ1-5 | TRBV5-4 | once | CASSFGGARGNQPQHF | TGTGCCAGCAGCTTCGGCGGGGCCAGGGGCAATCAGCCCCAGCATTTT
. | TRBJ2-3 | TRBV5-8 | . | CASSLGGTSQSGDTQYF | TGTGCCAGCAGCTTGGGGGGTACTAGCCAAAGCGGAGATACGCAGTATTTT
. | TRBJ2-7 | TRBV19 | . | CASSIQLGPYEQYF | TGTGCCAGTAGTATACAACTAGGACCCTACGAGCAGTACTTC
. | TRBJ1-5 | TRBV30 | . | CAWSVGGNQPQHF | TGTGCCTGGAGTGTCGGGGGCAATCAGCCCCAGCATTTT
. | TRBJ1-2 | TRBV19 | . | CASSIAGTADYGYTF | TGTGCCAGTAGTATAGCCGGGACGGCCGACTATGGCTACACCTTC
. | TRBJ1-4 | TRBV9 | . | CASSPRDREENEKLFF | TGTGCCAGCAGCCCCCGCGATAGGGAAGAGAACGAAAAACTGTTTTTT
. | TRBJ2-3 | TRBV2 | . | CASILKRGTDTQYF | TGTGCCAGCATACTAAAAAGGGGCACAGATACGCAGTATTTT
. | TRBJ2-3 | TRBV27 | once | CASSFLATDTQYF | TGTGCCAGCAGTTTCCTAGCTACAGATACGCAGTATTTT
TRBD2 | TRBJ2-3 | TRBV3-1/TRBV3-2 | . | CASSLIAGSTDTQYF | TGTGCCAGCAGCCTTATAGCGGGATCCACAGATACGCAGTATTTT
. | TRBJ1-2 | TRBV5-4 | . | CASSLGDSQGYGYTF | TGTGCCAGCAGCTTGGGCGACAGCCAGGGCTATGGCTACACCTTC
. | TRBJ2-7 | TRBV12-3/TRBV12-4 | . | CASSTDPLEQYF | TGTGCCAGCAGTACAGACCCCCTCGAGCAGTACTTC
. | TRBJ2-1 | TRBV7-7 | . | CASSLAGRINEQFF | TGTGCCAGCAGCTTAGCGGGGCGGATAAATGAGCAGTTCTTC
TRBD1 | TRBJ1-2 | TRBV18 | . | CASSPELGTAMGYTF | TGTGCCAGCTCACCTGAACTCGGGACAGCCATGGGCTACACCTTC
. | TRBJ2-5 | TRBV18 | . | CASSPLQQGLTETQYF | TGTGCCAGCTCACCGCTTCAACAAGGCCTCACCGAGACCCAGTACTTC
TRBD1 | TRBJ1-2 | TRBV9 | once | CASSANRGFVYGYTF | TGTGCCAGCAGCGCAAACAGGGGGTTCGTCTATGGCTACACCTTC
TRBD2 | TRBJ2-2 | TRBV7-9 | once | CASARLSGTHTGELFF | TGTGCCAGCGCCCGACTGAGCGGGACTCACACCGGGGAGCTGTTTTTT